The rows below give T cell receptor beta chains drawn from one sample of a study of CD8 T cells in ankylosing spondylitis. TCRdb processed the 5' RACE reads anew with MiXCR; each CDR3 protein has one entry. Of 150,000 to 200,000 distinct CDR3 sequences listed, approximately 9% are singletons. The source material was blood, either unsorted or a sorted T cell fraction (not recorded which). These receptors were collected from a female donor with ankylosing spondylitis or in good health (not recorded which). The CDR3 runs from the conserved cysteine through the conserved F or W. D genes are given only for firm matches. Only part of the rows carry a size: once, few, many, or a class if the clone is expanded.

v_gene	d_gene	abundance	j_gene	CDR3nt	CDR3aa
TRBV27	.	few	TRBJ2-3	TGTGCCAGCAGTCCTTTAACCTCTCGTACAGATACGCAGTATTTT	CASSPLTSRTDTQYF
TRBV9	TRBD1	.	TRBJ2-7	TGTGCCAGCAGCGTAAGCCGGGACAGAGCCTACGAGCAGTACTTC	CASSVSRDRAYEQYF
TRBV9	.	few	TRBJ2-1	TGTGCCAGCAGCGTAGGAGGTGGGACCCCTGAGCAGTTCTTC	CASSVGGGTPEQFF
TRBV7-9	TRBD1	.	TRBJ1-1	TGTGCCAGCAGCGACAGGGGGAAAGAAGCTTTCTTT	CASSDRGKEAFF
TRBV4-1	TRBD1	few	TRBJ2-7	TGCGCCAGCAGCCAGGGCTACAGGGGGACATCCTACGAGCAGTACTTC	CASSQGYRGTSYEQYF
TRBV20-1	TRBD1	few	TRBJ2-7	TGCAGTCACAGGGGCTACTACGAGCAGTACTTC	CSHRGYYEQYF
TRBV4-3	TRBD1	many	TRBJ1-2	TGCGCCAGCAGCCTCAGACAGGGAGACGGCTACACCTTC	CASSLRQGDGYTF
TRBV2	.	.	TRBJ1-1	TGTGCCAGCAGTGAAGCGCTTCAGGGACCGAACACTGAAGCTTTCTTT	CASSEALQGPNTEAFF
TRBV28	.	few	TRBJ2-7	TGTGCCAGCAGCGTGACAGGCTCCTACGAGCAGTACTTC	CASSVTGSYEQYF
TRBV27	TRBD1	.	TRBJ1-5	TGTGCCAGCAGTTTATCGCTCGGACAGGGCGGGCAGCCCCAGCATTTT	CASSLSLGQGGQPQHF
TRBV9	TRBD1	.	TRBJ2-3	TGTGCCAGCAGCTTTGGGGGGACAGGGGCCGATACGCAGTATTTT	CASSFGGTGADTQYF
TRBV7-6	.	.	TRBJ2-3	TGTGCCAGCAGCTCTTCTTGGGGAGATACGCAGTATTTT	CASSSSWGDTQYF
TRBV7-6	.	.	TRBJ2-1	TGTGCCACCTCTCCCTCTAGCGAAAGCTCCTACAATGAGCAGTTCTTC	CATSPSSESSYNEQFF
TRBV6-1	.	.	TRBJ1-2	TGTGCCAGCAGCCCCTGGGGTGGCAACTATGGCTACACCTTC	CASSPWGGNYGYTF
TRBV20-1	.	few	TRBJ1-5	TGCAGTGCCTTGGAGTCCCAGGGGTTCGGCAATCAGCCCCAGCATTTT	CSALESQGFGNQPQHF
TRBV7-9	.	few	TRBJ2-1	TGTGCCAGCAGCTTCAGCAGCGGCGATGAGCAGTTCTTC	CASSFSSGDEQFF
TRBV14	TRBD1	.	TRBJ2-1	TGTGCCAGCAGCCACCGGGACAGGGGAGGGAGGTACAATGAGCAGTTCTTC	CASSHRDRGGRYNEQFF
TRBV24-1	.	many	TRBJ1-1	TGTGCCACCAGTGATTTCGCGAACACTGAAGCTTTCTTT	CATSDFANTEAFF
TRBV6-1	.	.	TRBJ2-6	TGTGCCAGCAGCACGGCCTCTGGGGCCAACGTCCTGACTTTC	CASSTASGANVLTF
TRBV6-6	.	.	TRBJ2-3	TGTGCCAGCAGCCCAGGTAGTGCAGATACGCAGTATTTT	CASSPGSADTQYF
TRBV12-3/TRBV12-4	.	many	TRBJ2-7	TGTGCCAGCAGTTCGGCAGGGCCTTCCTACGAGCAGTACTTC	CASSSAGPSYEQYF
TRBV4-1	TRBD2	few	TRBJ2-7	TGCGCCAGCAGCCAACCCGGGAGGGCCTACGAGCAGTACTTC	CASSQPGRAYEQYF
TRBV27	.	few	TRBJ2-3	TGTGCCACCCTTGGGCCAAGCACAGATACGCAGTATTTT	CATLGPSTDTQYF
TRBV20-1	.	many	TRBJ1-3	TGCAGTGCTAGGGTGGGCTCTGGAAACACCATATATTTT	CSARVGSGNTIYF
TRBV25-1	.	many	TRBJ1-2	TGTGCCAGCAGAGGCTATGGCTACACCTTC	CASRGYGYTF
TRBV12-5	.	few	TRBJ2-2	TGTGCTAGTGGTTTTCAGGGGCAGGGCGGGGAGCTGTTTTTT	CASGFQGQGGELFF
TRBV27	TRBD1	.	TRBJ2-7	TGTGCCAGCAGTTTATCGGTGACAGGGGATTACGAGCAGTACTTC	CASSLSVTGDYEQYF
TRBV7-2	TRBD1	many	TRBJ2-3	TGTGCCAGCAGCTTAGGGACAGGGAAGAAAGATACGCAGTATTTT	CASSLGTGKKDTQYF